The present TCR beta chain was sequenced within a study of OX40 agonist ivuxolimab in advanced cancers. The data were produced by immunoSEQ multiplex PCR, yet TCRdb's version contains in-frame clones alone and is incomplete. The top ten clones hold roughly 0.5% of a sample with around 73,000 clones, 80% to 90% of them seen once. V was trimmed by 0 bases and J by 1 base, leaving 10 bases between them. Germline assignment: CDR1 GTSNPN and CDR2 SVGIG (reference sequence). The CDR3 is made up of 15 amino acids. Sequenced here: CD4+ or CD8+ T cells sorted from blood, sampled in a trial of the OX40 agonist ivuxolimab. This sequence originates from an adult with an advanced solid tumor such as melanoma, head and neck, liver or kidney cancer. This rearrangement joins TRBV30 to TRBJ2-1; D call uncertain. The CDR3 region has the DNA TGTGCCTGGAGTGTAGGTTATCCATCCTACAATGAGCAGTTCTTC. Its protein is CAWSVGYPSYNEQFF.